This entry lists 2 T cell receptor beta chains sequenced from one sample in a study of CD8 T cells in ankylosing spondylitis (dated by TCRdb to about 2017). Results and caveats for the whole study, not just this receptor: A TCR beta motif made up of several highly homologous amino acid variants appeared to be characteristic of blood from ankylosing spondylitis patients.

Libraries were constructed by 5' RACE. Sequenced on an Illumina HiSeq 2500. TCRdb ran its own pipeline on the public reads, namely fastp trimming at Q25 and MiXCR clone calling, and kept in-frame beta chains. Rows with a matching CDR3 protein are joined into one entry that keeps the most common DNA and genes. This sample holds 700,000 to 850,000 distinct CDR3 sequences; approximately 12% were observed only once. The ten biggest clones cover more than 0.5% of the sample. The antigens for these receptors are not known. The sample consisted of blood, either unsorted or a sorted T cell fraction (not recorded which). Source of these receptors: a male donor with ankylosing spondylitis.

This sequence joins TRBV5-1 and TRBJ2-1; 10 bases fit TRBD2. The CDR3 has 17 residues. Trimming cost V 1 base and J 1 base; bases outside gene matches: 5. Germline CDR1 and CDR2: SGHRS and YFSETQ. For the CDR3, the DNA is TGCGCCAGCAGCTTGCCCCGGACTAGCGGATCCTACAATGAGCAGTTCTTC. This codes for CASSLPRTSGSYNEQFF. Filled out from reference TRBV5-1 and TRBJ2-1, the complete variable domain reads KAGVTQTPRYLIKTRGQQVTLSCSPISGHRSVSWYQQTPGQGLQFLFEYFSETQRNKGNFPGRFSGRQFSNSRSEMNVSTLELGDSALYLCASSLPRTSGSYNEQFFGPGTRLTVL.

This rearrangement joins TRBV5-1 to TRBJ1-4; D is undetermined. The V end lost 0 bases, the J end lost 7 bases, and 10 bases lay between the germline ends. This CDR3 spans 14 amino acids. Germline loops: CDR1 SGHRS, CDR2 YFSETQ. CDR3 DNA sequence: TGCGCCAGCAGCTTGGTGGACCCTGGTGAAAAACTGTTTTTT. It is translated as CASSLVDPGEKLFF.